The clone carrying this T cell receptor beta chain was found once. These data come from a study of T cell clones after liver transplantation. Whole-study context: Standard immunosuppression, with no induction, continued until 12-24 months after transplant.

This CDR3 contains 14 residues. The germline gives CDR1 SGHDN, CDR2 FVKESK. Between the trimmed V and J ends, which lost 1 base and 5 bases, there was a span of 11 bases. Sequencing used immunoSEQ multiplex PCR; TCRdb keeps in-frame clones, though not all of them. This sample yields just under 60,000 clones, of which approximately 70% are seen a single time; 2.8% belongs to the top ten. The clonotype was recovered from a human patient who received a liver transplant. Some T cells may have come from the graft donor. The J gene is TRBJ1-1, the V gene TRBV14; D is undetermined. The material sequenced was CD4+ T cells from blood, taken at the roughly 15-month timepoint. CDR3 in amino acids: CASSQAAGETEAFF. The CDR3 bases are TGTGCCAGCAGCCAAGCGGCAGGAGAAACTGAAGCTTTCTTT.